The T cell receptor beta chain described here comes from a study of blood T cell repertoires in COVID-19. Only in-frame clones appear in the TCRdb table, and some are missing; sequencing was by immunoSEQ multiplex PCR. The sample consists of about 230,000 clones, about 80% of them appearing once. This CDR3 comprises 13 residues. The germline CDR1 and CDR2 sequences are SGHTA and FQGNSA. V lost 3 bases to trimming and J lost 5 bases; unmatched junction nucleotides: 3. The TCR was taken from a woman aged 45-60 years with acute or convalescent COVID-19. The sample was peripheral blood. This chain joins TRBV7-2 and TRBJ1-2, with 7 bases fitting TRBD1. DNA for the CDR3: TGTGCCAGCAGCTTGGACAGGTCTTATGGCTACACCTTC. The encoded protein is CASSLDRSYGYTF.